This T cell receptor beta chain was captured in a study of T cells in Graves' hyperthyroidism and ophthalmopathy. The TCR beta CDR3 regions underwent amplification using RNA transcripts as the source. The HTBI primer set served for first-round RT-PCR of the TCR CDR3. MiXCR, run by TCRdb on the multiplex PCR reads, gives a single entry per CDR3 protein. The sample has some 720,000 distinct CDR3 sequences; 16% are singletons. Findings and limits, study-wide: Ophthalmopathy was model-predicted a median approximately 6.4 months pre-onset.

Exclusion criteria comprised uncontrolled infection, other autoimmune disease, pregnancy or lactation. Clinicians diagnosed patients from clinical symptoms, serum thyroxine and TRAb, thyroid ultrasound and orbital computed tomography. The CDR3 consists of 16 residues. Germline lookup yields CDR1 MDHEN and CDR2 SYDVKM. Trimming took 6 bases from V and 9 from J; bases not matched to a gene: 16. Points on this clonotype: Its specificity is not known.

The V call is TRBV28, the J call TRBJ1-3; 8 bases map to TRBD1. Sequenced sample: blood. The clonotype originates from a man between 18 and 35 years old with Graves' hyperthyroidism. In nucleotides, the CDR3 is TGTGCCAGCAGCCCCGGACAGGGTCTCACCTATGGCACCATATATTTT. It translates to CASSPGQGLTYGTIYF.